What follows is one T cell receptor beta chain and its context. The sample's time point: patch test 1, 2 weeks after DPC sensitization. Described treatment: therapeutic diphenylcyclopropenone sensitization with weekly scalp DPC. This CDR3 comprises 16 residues. Germline loops: CDR1 SQVTM, CDR2 ANQGSEA. The trim removed 6 bases at V and 6 bases at J, leaving 17 bases unmatched. The sample belongs to a study of human T cells and chemical hapten exposure. About the research overall: The variation in per-sample TCR yields arose mainly from small differences in pooled library volumes.

The library put unique molecular identifiers onto individual cDNA molecules. TCRdb processed the RACE reads anew with MiXCR; each CDR3 protein has one entry. The table shows roughly 160,000 distinct CDR3 sequences, with 14% occurring only once. The rearrangement joins TRBV29-1 to TRBJ2-1; 7 bases are shared with TRBD2. Sequenced material: whole blood, taken in connection with sensitization to the hapten diphenylcyclopropenone (DPC). The clonotype was recovered from a woman between 25 and 40 years old with alopecia areata. Some clones in this sample may be carry-over from other donors' samples. The CDR3 DNA reads as TGCAGCGTCATCCCGACTAGCCCACAAAGGCGCAATGAGCAGTTCTTC. Its translation: CSVIPTSPQRRNEQFF.